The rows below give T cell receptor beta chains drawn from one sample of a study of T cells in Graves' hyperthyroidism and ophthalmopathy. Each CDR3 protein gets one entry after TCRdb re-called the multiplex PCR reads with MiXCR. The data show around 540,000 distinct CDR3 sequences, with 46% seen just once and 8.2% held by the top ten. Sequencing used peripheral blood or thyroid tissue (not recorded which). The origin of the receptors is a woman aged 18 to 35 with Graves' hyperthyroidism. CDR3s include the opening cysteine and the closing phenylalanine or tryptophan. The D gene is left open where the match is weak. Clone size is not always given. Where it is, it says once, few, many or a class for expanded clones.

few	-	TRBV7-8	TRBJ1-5	CASSWRGAGNQPQHF	TGTGCCAGCAGCTGGAGGGGGGCAGGCAATCAGCCCCAGCATTTT
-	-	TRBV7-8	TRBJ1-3	CASSFPRQAGNTIYF	TGTGCCAGCAGCTTCCCTCGACAGGCGGGGAACACCATATATTTT
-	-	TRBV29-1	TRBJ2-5	CSVERRVRETQYF	TGCAGCGTTGAACGCAGGGTACGGGAGACCCAGTACTTC
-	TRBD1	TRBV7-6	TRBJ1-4	CASSPGTGLATNEKLFF	TGTGCCAGCAGCCCCGGGACAGGGCTTGCAACTAATGAAAAACTGTTTTTT
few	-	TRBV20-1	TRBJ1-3	CSATQGTGNTIYF	TGCAGTGCTACACAGGGAACTGGAAACACCATATATTTT
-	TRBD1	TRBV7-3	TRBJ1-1	CASSLTGTGLMNTEAFF	TGTGCCAGCAGCTTAACTGGGACAGGCCTCATGAACACTGAAGCTTTCTTT
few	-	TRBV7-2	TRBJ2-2	CASSRPGQNTGELFF	TGTGCCAGCAGCCGTCCGGGACAGAACACCGGGGAGCTGTTTTTT
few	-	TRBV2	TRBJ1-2	CASSYSGTKEGYTF	TGTGCCAGCAGTTACTCCGGGACGAAGGAGGGCTACACCTTC
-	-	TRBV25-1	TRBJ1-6	CASSGLNPGDSGSPLHF	TGTGCCAGCAGTGGGTTAAACCCAGGGGATTCAGGATCACCCCTCCACTTT
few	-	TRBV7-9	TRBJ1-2	CASSPIPGGGYGYTF	TGTGCCAGCAGCCCCATCCCCGGAGGGGGATATGGCTACACCTTC
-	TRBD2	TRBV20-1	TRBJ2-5	CSASTGLPPGETQYF	TGCAGTGCTAGTACGGGACTACCACCCGGAGAGACCCAGTACTTC
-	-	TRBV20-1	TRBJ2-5	CSAEAGFQETQYF	TGCAGTGCCGAGGCTGGATTTCAAGAGACCCAGTACTTC
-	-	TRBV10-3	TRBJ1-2	CASSYFGYGYTF	TGTGCCAGCAGTTACTTTGGCTATGGCTACACCTTC
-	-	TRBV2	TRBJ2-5	CASIWGQETQYF	TGTGCCAGCATATGGGGGCAAGAGACCCAGTACTTC
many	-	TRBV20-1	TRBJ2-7	CSARSAWDSYEQYF	TGCAGTGCTAGATCCGCATGGGACTCCTACGAGCAGTACTTC
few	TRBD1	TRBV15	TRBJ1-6	CASSPQGEVSPLHF	TGTGCCAGCAGTCCGCAGGGGGAGGTTTCACCCCTCCACTTT
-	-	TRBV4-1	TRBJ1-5	CASSQDIQAWGNQPQHF	TGCGCCAGCAGCCAAGATATCCAGGCCTGGGGAAATCAGCCCCAGCATTTT
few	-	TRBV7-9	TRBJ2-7	CASSRAGSDSEQYF	TGTGCCAGCAGCCGTGCGGGGTCTGACTCCGAGCAGTACTTC
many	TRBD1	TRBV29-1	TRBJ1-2	CSVDGTGRGYGYTF	TGCAGCGTTGACGGGACAGGGCGGGGCTATGGCTACACCTTC
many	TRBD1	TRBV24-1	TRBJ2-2	CATRGTGDNTGELFF	TGTGCCACCAGAGGGACAGGGGATAACACCGGGGAGCTGTTTTTT
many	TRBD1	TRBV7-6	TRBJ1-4	CASSVSGGGHPNEKLFF	TGTGCCAGCAGCGTATCAGGGGGCGGTCACCCTAATGAAAAACTGTTTTTT
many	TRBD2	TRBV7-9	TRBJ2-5	CASSWIAGGGETQYF	TGTGCCAGCAGCTGGATAGCGGGAGGGGGAGAGACCCAGTACTTC
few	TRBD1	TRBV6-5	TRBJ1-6	CASIGGGQGQRSLHF	TGTGCCAGCATTGGAGGGGGCCAGGGGCAGCGGTCCCTCCACTTT
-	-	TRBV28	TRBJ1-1	CASSLPVNTEAFF	TGTGCCAGCAGTTTACCGGTGAACACTGAAGCTTTCTTT
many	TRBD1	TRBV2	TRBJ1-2	CASSRTGTANYGYTF	TGTGCCAGCAGCAGGACAGGTACAGCTAACTATGGCTACACCTTC
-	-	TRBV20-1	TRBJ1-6	CSATSGGNSPLHF	TGCAGTGCTACGTCGGGGGGGAATTCACCCCTCCACTTT
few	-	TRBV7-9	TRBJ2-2	CASTPPLNTGELFF	TGTGCCAGCACCCCTCCACTGAACACCGGGGAGCTGTTTTTT
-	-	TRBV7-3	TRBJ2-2	CASSQHVMIMKGMNTGELFF	TGTGCCAGCAGCCAACACGTGATGATCATGAAGGGGATGAACACCGGGGAGCTGTTTTTT
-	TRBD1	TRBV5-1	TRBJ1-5	CASSLGTGGGFQPQHF	TGCGCCAGCAGCTTGGGGACAGGGGGCGGTTTTCAGCCCCAGCATTTT
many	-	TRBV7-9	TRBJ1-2	CASSFRQEGGYTF	TGTGCCAGCAGCTTCCGACAGGAAGGTGGCTACACCTTC
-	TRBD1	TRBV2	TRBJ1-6	CASRLDGDRGTPLHF	TGTGCCAGCCGTCTAGATGGGGACAGGGGTACACCCCTCCACTTT
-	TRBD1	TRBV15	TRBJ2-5	CATSDSQGLETQYF	TGTGCCACCAGTGATTCACAGGGGCTGGAGACCCAGTACTTC
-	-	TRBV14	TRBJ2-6	CASSQDVGANVLTF	TGTGCCAGCAGCCAAGATGTGGGGGCCAACGTCCTGACTTTC
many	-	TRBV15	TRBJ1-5	CATSRDDSNQPQHF	TGTGCCACCAGCAGAGATGATAGCAATCAGCCCCAGCATTTT
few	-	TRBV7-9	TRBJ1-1	CASSLSRGKNTEAFF	TGTGCCAGCAGCTTATCTCGGGGGAAGAACACTGAAGCTTTCTTT
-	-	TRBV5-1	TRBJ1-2	CASSLVGNGYTF	TGCGCCAGCAGCTTGGTGGGTAATGGCTACACCTTC
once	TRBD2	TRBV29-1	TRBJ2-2	CSVIAGGSTGELFF	TGCAGCGTAATAGCGGGTGGGAGCACCGGGGAGCTGTTTTTT
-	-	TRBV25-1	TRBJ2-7	CASPQRTSSTGPGGTYEQYF	TGTGCCAGCCCTCAGCGGACCTCCTCAACCGGGCCCGGAGGGACCTACGAGCAGTACTTC
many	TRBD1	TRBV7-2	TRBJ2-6	CASSLRQGSGANVLTF	TGTGCCAGCAGCTTAAGACAGGGCTCTGGGGCCAACGTCCTGACTTTC
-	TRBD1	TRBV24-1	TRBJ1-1	CATSDLAGQEYTEAFF	TGTGCCACCAGTGATCTAGCGGGACAGGAGTACACTGAAGCTTTCTTT
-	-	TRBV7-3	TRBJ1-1	CASSLNLGANTEAFF	TGCGCCAGCAGCCTAAACCTGGGCGCGAACACTGAAGCTTTCTTT
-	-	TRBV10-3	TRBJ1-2	CASSIRGAAYGYTF	TGTGCCAGCAGTATAAGGGGAGCTGCCTATGGCTACACCTTC
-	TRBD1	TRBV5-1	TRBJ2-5	CASFGGQAQETQYF	TGCGCCAGCTTCGGGGGACAGGCTCAAGAGACCCAGTACTTC
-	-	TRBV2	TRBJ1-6	CATSSFTYNSPLHF	TGTGCTACTAGCAGCTTTACCTATAATTCACCCCTCCACTTT
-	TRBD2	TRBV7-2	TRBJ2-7	CASSTRTSGRGEQYF	TGTGCCAGCAGCACCCGGACTAGCGGGAGAGGCGAGCAGTACTTC
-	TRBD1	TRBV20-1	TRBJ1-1	CSARTGGFMNTEAFF	TGCAGTGCCAGGACAGGGGGCTTTATGAACACTGAAGCTTTCTTT
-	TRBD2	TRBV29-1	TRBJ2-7	CASSQDWPSGRAYEQYF	TGTGCCAGCAGCCAAGATTGGCCTAGCGGGAGGGCTTACGAGCAGTACTTC
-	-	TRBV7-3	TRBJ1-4	CASSPGLAGEKLFF	TGTGCCAGCAGCCCGGGACTAGCGGGTGAAAAACTGTTTTTT
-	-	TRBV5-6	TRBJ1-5	CASSSQLGSQPQHF	TGTGCCAGCAGCTCCCAATTAGGTTCTCAGCCCCAGCATTTT
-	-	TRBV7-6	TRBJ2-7	CASSLLALSGEQYF	TGTGCCAGCAGCTTACTAGCATTATCGGGCGAGCAGTACTTC
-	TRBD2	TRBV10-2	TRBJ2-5	CASQGLAEETQYF	TGCGCCAGTCAAGGACTAGCGGAAGAGACCCAGTACTTC
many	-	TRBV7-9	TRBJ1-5	CASSSGGNQPQHF	TGTGCCAGCAGCTCAGGGGGCAATCAGCCCCAGCATTTT